This T cell receptor (beta chain) was sequenced for a study of control samples from healthy donors and cancer patients. Measured with immunoSEQ multiplex PCR; TCRdb has only the in-frame clones, and not every one. The sample has roughly 100,000 clones, roughly 89% seen once. This clonotype originated in a man aged 30-40 years in good health. The sequenced sample consisted of blood.

The DNA of the CDR3 is TGCGCCAGCAGCCAAGATACTGGGACGAACACTGAAGCTTTCTTT. It is translated as CASSQDTGTNTEAFF. The chain joins TRBV4-1 to TRBJ1-1; perhaps TRBD1 as D (5 bases). Trimming took 0 bases from V and 1 from J, leaving 9 bases between them. The CDR3 totals 15 residues. CDR1 is MGHRA, CDR2 YSYEKL, per germline.